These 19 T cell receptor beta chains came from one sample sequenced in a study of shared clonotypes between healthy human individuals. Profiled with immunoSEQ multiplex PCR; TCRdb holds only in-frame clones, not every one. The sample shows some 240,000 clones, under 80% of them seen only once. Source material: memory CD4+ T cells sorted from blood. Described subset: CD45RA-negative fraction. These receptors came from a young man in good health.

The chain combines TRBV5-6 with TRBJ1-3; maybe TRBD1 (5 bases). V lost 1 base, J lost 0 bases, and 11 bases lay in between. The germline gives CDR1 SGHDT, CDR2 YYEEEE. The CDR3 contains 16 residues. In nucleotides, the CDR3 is TGTGCCAGCAGCTTGACAGGTGCCAGCTCTGGAAACACCATATATTTT. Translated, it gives CASSLTGASSGNTIYF.

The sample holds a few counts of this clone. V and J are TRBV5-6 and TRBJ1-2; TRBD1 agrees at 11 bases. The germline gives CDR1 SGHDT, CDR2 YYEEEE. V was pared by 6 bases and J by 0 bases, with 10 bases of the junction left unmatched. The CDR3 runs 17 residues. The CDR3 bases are TGTGCCAGCACCCCTACGGGACAGGGGGGATCTAACTATGGCTACACCTTC. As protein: CASTPTGQGGSNYGYTF.

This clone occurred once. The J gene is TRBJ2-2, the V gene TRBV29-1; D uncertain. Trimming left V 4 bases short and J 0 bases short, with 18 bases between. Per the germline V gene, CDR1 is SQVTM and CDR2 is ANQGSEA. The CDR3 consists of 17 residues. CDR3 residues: CSVVGRSGEANTGELFF. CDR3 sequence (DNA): TGCAGCGTTGTCGGTAGGTCAGGAGAAGCGAACACCGGGGAGCTGTTTTTT.

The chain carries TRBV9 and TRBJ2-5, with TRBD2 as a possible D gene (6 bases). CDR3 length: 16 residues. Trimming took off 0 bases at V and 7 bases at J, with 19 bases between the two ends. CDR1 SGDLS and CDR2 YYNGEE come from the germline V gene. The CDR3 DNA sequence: TGTGCCAGCAGCGTAGGAGGGAGGAATTTCGTCGGGACCCAGTACTTC. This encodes CASSVGGRNFVGTQYF.

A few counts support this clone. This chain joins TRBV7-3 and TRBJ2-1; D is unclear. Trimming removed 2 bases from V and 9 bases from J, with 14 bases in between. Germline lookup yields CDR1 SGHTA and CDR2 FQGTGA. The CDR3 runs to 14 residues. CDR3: CASSLDGFVGEQFF. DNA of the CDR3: TGTGCCAGCAGCTTAGACGGGTTCGTGGGTGAGCAGTTCTTC.

The DNA of the CDR3 is TGTGCCAGCAGTTCAGCGGGGAGCACTGAAGCTTTCTTT. This codes for CASSSAGSTEAFF. The V call is TRBV2, the J call TRBJ1-1; D remains ambiguous. The germline V gene has CDR1 SNHLY and CDR2 FYNNEI. This CDR3 contains 13 residues. Trimming removed 5 bases from V and 4 bases from J, with 11 bases in between.

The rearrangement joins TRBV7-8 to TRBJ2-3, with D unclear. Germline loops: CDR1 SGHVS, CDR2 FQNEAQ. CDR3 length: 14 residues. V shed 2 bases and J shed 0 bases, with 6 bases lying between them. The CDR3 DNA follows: TGTGCCAGCAGCTTATCCGTCAGCACAGATACGCAGTATTTT. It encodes CASSLSVSTDTQYF.

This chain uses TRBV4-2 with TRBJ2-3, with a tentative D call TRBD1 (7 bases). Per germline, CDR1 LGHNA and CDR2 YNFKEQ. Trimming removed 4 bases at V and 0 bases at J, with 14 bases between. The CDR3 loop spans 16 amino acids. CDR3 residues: CASSLRGARSTDTQYF. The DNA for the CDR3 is TGTGCCAGCAGCCTCAGGGGGGCAAGAAGCACAGATACGCAGTATTTT.

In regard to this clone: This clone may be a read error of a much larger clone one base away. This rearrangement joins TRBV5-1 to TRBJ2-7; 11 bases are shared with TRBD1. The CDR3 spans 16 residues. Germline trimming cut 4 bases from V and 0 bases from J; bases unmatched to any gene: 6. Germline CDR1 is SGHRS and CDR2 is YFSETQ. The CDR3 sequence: CASSLTGTGGSYEQYF. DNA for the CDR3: TGCGCCAGCAGCCTTACCGGGACAGGGGGCTCCTACGAGCAGTACTTC.

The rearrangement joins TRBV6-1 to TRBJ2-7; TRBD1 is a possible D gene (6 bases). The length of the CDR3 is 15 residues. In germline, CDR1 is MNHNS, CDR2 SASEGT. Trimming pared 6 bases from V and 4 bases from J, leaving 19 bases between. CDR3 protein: CASSVSLQGGYEQYF. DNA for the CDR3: TGTGCCAGCAGCGTGTCGCTACAGGGTGGGTACGAGCAGTACTTC.

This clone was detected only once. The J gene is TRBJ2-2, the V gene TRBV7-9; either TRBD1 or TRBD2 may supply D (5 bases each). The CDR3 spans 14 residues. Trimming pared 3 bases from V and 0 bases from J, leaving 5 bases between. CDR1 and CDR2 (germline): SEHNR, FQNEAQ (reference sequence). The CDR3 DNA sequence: TGTGCCAGCAGCTTGGGGGCGAACACCGGGGAGCTGTTTTTT. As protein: CASSLGANTGELFF.

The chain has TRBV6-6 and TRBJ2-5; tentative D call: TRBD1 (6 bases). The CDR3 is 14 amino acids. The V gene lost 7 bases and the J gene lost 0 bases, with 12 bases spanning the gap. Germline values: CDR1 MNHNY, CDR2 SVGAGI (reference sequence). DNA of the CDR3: TGTGCCAGCACGTCCGGGACATACCAAGAGACCCAGTACTTC. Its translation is CASTSGTYQETQYF.

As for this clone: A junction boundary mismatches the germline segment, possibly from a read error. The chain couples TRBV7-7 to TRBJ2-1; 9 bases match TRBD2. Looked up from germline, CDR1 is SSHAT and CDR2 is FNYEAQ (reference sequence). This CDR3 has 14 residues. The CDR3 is CASSYGTSSDEQFF. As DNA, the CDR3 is TGTGCTAGCAGCTATGGGACTAGCAGCGATGAGCAGTTCTTC.

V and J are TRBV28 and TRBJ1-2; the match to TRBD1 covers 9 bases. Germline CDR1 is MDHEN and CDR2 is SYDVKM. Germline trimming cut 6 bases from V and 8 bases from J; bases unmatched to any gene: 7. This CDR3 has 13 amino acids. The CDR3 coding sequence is TGTGCCAGCAGCACACAGGGGGCCGAAGGCTACACCTTC. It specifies CASSTQGAEGYTF.

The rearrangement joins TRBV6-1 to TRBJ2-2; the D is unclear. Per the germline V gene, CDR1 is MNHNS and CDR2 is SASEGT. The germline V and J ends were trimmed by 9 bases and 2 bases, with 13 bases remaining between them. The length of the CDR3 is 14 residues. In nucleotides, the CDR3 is TGTGCCAGTAGATCGGCCAAAAACACCGGGGAGCTGTTTTTT. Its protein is CASRSAKNTGELFF.

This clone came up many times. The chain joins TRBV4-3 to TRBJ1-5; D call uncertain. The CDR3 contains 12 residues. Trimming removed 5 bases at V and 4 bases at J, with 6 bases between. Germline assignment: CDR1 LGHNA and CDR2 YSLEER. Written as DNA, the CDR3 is TGCGCCAGCAGCACGGTAAATCAGCCCCAGCATTTT. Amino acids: CASSTVNQPQHF.

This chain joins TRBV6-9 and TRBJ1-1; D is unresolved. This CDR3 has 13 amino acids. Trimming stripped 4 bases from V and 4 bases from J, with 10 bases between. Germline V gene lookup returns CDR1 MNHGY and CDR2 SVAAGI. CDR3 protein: CASSSNSGTEAFF. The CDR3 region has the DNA TGTGCCAGCAGTTCGAATTCGGGCACTGAAGCTTTCTTT.

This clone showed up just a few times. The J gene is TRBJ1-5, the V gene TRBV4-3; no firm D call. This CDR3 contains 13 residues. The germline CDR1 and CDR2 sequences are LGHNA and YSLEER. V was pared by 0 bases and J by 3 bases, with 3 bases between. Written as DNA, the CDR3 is TGCGCCAGCAGCCAAGAGGTCAATCAGCCCCAGCATTTT. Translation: CASSQEVNQPQHF.

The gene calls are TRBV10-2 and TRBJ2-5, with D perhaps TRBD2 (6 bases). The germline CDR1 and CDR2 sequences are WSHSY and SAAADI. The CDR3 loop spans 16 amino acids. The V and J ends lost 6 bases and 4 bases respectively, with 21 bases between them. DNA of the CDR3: TGCGCCAGCAGCCCCGGGGGAATAGTTGCCCCAGAGACCCAGTACTTC. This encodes CASSPGGIVAPETQYF.